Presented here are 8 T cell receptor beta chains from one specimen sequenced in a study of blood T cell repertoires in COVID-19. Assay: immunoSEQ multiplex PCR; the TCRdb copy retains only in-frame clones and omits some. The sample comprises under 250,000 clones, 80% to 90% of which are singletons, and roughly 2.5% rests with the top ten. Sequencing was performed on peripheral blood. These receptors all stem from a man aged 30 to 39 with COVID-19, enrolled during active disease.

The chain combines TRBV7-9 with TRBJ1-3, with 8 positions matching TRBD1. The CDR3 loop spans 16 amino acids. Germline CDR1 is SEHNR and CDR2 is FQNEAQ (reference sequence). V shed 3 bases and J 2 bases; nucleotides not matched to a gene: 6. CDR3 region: CASSLSDREAGNTIYF. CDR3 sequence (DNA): TGTGCCAGCAGCTTGTCGGACAGGGAGGCTGGAAACACCATATATTTT.

This CDR3 is CASGGLAGGPDTGELFF. The CDR3 DNA sequence: TGTGCCAGTGGAGGACTAGCGGGGGGTCCGGATACCGGGGAGCTGTTTTTT. The chain carries TRBV19 and TRBJ2-2; 14 nucleotides agree with TRBD2. Germline V gene sequence: CDR1 LNHDA, CDR2 SQIVND (reference sequence). V dropped 8 bases and J dropped 5; count of bases not matched to a gene: 10. CDR3 size: 17 residues.

CDR3 sequence: CASSTGQGVYEQFF. DNA of the CDR3: TGTGCCAGCAGCACCGGACAGGGGGTCTATGAGCAGTTCTTC. The chain carries TRBV13 and TRBJ2-1; 10 bases match TRBD1. The CDR3 contains 14 residues. V gave up 5 bases and J gave up 8 bases; unmatched junction bases: 6. Germline V lookup: CDR1 PRHDT, CDR2 FYEKMQ (reference sequence).

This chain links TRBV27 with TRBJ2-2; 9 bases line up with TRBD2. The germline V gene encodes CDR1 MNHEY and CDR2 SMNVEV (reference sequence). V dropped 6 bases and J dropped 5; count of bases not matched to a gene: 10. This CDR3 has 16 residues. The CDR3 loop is CASRGGAGGLTGELFF. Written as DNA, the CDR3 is TGTGCCAGCAGGGGGGGAGCGGGAGGATTGACCGGGGAGCTGTTTTTT.

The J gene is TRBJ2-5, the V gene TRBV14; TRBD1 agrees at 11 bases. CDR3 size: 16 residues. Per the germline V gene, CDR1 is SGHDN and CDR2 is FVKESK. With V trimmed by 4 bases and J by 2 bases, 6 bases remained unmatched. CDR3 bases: TGTGCCAGCAGCCTTTGGACAGGGGGCTATCAAGAGACCCAGTACTTC. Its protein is CASSLWTGGYQETQYF.

CDR3 amino acids: CASSLDGRLETQYF. The CDR3 region has the DNA TGTGCCAGCAGCTTAGATGGTCGGTTGGAGACCCAGTACTTC. The chain links TRBV7-8 to TRBJ2-5, with D unclear. V was trimmed by 1 base and J by 5 bases, leaving 11 bases between them. Germline V lookup: CDR1 SGHVS, CDR2 FQNEAQ. The CDR3 has 14 residues.

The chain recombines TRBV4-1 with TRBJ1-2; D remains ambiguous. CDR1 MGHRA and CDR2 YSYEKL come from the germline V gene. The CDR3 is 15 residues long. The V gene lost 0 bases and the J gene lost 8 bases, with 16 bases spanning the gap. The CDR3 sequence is CASSQEERKREGYTF. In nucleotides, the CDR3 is TGCGCCAGCAGCCAAGAGGAACGGAAGCGAGAAGGCTACACCTTC.

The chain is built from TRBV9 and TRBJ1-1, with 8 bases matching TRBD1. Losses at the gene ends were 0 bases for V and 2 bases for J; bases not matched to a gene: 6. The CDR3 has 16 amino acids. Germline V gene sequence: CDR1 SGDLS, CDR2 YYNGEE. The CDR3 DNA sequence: TGTGCCAGCAGCGTAGCCCCTGACAGGGGCAACACTGAAGCTTTCTTT. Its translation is CASSVAPDRGNTEAFF.